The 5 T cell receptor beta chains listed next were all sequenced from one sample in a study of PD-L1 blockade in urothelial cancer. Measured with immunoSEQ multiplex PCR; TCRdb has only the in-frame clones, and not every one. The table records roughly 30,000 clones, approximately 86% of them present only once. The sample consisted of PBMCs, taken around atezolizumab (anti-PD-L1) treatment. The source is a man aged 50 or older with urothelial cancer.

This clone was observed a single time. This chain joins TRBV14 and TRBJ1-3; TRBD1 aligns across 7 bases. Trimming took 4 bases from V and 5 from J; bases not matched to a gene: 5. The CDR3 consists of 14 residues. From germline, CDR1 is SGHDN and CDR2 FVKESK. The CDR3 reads CASSPGQARNTIYF. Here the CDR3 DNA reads TGTGCCAGCAGCCCCGGACAGGCCCGAAACACCATATATTTT.

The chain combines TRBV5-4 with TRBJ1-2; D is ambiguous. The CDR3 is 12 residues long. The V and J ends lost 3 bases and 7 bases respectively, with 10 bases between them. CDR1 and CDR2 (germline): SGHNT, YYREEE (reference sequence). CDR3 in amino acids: CASSWPGSGYTF. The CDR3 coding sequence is TGTGCCAGCAGCTGGCCGGGGTCTGGCTACACCTTC.

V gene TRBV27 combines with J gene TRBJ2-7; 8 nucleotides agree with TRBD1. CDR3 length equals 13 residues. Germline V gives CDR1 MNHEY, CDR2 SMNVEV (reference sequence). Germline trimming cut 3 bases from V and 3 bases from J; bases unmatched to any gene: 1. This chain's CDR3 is CASSFGTGYEQYF. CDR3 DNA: TGTGCCAGCAGTTTCGGGACAGGCTACGAGCAGTACTTC.

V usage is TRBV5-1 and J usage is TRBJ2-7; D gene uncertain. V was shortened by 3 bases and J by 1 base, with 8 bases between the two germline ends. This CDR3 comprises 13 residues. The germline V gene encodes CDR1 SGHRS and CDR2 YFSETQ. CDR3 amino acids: CASSSAASYEQYF. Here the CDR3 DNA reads TGCGCCAGCAGCTCCGCTGCGTCCTACGAGCAGTACTTC.

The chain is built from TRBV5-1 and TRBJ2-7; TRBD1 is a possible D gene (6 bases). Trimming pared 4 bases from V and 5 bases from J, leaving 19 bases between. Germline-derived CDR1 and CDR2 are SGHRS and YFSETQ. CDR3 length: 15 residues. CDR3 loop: CASSANTGRNDEQYF. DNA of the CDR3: TGCGCCAGCAGCGCCAATACAGGGCGCAACGACGAGCAGTACTTC.